The rows below give T cell receptor beta chains drawn from one sample of a study of CD8+ T cells in alopecia areata. Clones were read by immunoSEQ multiplex PCR, and TCRdb kept only the in-frame ones, dropping some. Of about 76,000 clones detected, approximately 66% appear once; the ten largest clones hold around a quarter. The sequences come from CD8+ T cells sorted from blood, collected at week 24, from a patient treated with tofacitinib. The receptors shown here come from a human donor with alopecia areata. Both conserved end residues are part of each CDR3. D genes are given only for firm matches. Expanded clones get a size class; other rows say once, few or many, or leave the size out.

clone_size: .; v_call: TRBV5-5; d_call: TRBD1; j_call: TRBJ1-5; cdr3_nt: TGTGCCAGCAGCTTGGAGGTTGGGACAGGCGGCAATCAGCCCCAGCATTTT; cdr3_aa: CASSLEVGTGGNQPQHF
clone_size: .; v_call: TRBV11-2; d_call: .; j_call: TRBJ2-7; cdr3_nt: TGTGCCAGCAGCTTTGGGAAGTACGAGCAGTACTTC; cdr3_aa: CASSFGKYEQYF
clone_size: .; v_call: TRBV15; d_call: .; j_call: TRBJ1-1; cdr3_nt: TGTGCCACCAGCAGAGTTGCGGGACGAACTGAAGCTTTCTTT; cdr3_aa: CATSRVAGRTEAFF
clone_size: .; v_call: TRBV6-1; d_call: TRBD2; j_call: TRBJ2-4; cdr3_nt: TGTGCCAGCAGTGAAGAGGGAGCGGGGGGCTGGCAAGAAAACATTCAGTACTTC; cdr3_aa: CASSEEGAGGWQENIQYF
clone_size: .; v_call: TRBV9; d_call: .; j_call: TRBJ1-1; cdr3_nt: TGTGCCAGCAGCGAAACAGCGAACACTGAAGCTTTCTTT; cdr3_aa: CASSETANTEAFF
clone_size: medium-sized; v_call: TRBV9; d_call: TRBD2; j_call: TRBJ2-1; cdr3_nt: TGTGCCAGCAGCTCCCGGACTAGCGGGGTCCGCAATGAGCAGTTCTTC; cdr3_aa: CASSSRTSGVRNEQFF
clone_size: .; v_call: TRBV5-4; d_call: TRBD2; j_call: TRBJ2-3; cdr3_nt: TGTGCCAGCAGCTCCTCTAGCGGGGGGGCCTCTTTCTACGACACAGATACGCAGTATTTT; cdr3_aa: CASSSSSGGASFYDTDTQYF
clone_size: few; v_call: TRBV2; d_call: .; j_call: TRBJ1-3; cdr3_nt: TGTGCCACCACTATCTCTGGAAACACCATATATTTT; cdr3_aa: CATTISGNTIYF
clone_size: .; v_call: TRBV5-6; d_call: .; j_call: TRBJ1-1; cdr3_nt: TGTGCCAGCAGCTTGCGCGGAAAAGCTTTCTTT; cdr3_aa: CASSLRGKAFF
clone_size: few; v_call: TRBV7-9; d_call: TRBD1; j_call: TRBJ2-2; cdr3_nt: TGTGCCAGCAGCTTAGCGGGACAGGGGACCTTGGAGCTGTTTTTT; cdr3_aa: CASSLAGQGTLELFF
clone_size: .; v_call: TRBV6-1; d_call: .; j_call: TRBJ1-2; cdr3_nt: TGTGCCAGCAGTGAAGAAAACGGCGACTATGGCTACACCTTC; cdr3_aa: CASSEENGDYGYTF
clone_size: .; v_call: TRBV5-7; d_call: TRBD2; j_call: TRBJ2-7; cdr3_nt: TGTGCCAGCAGGGGACGGAGTAGCGGGGCCACCTACGAGCAGTACTTC; cdr3_aa: CASRGRSSGATYEQYF
clone_size: .; v_call: TRBV2; d_call: .; j_call: TRBJ1-1; cdr3_nt: TGTGCCAGCAGTTCAGGGCCCAACACTGAAGCTTTCTTT; cdr3_aa: CASSSGPNTEAFF
clone_size: .; v_call: TRBV15; d_call: .; j_call: TRBJ2-1; cdr3_nt: TGTGCCACCAGCGCACAAAGGGACGGCGGACCGTACAATGAGCAGTTCTTC; cdr3_aa: CATSAQRDGGPYNEQFF
clone_size: .; v_call: TRBV4-1; d_call: TRBD2; j_call: TRBJ2-1; cdr3_nt: TGCGCCAGCAGCCAAGACGGACTAGCGGACAATGAGCAGTTCTTC; cdr3_aa: CASSQDGLADNEQFF
clone_size: .; v_call: TRBV4-1; d_call: .; j_call: TRBJ1-5; cdr3_nt: TGCGCCAGCAGCCAAGTTCCTGCTCAGCCCCAGCATTTT; cdr3_aa: CASSQVPAQPQHF
clone_size: .; v_call: TRBV7-2; d_call: TRBD2; j_call: TRBJ2-1; cdr3_nt: TGTGCCAGCAGCCGGACTAGCGGGGGATCCTCCTACAATGAGCAGTTCTTC; cdr3_aa: CASSRTSGGSSYNEQFF
clone_size: .; v_call: TRBV30; d_call: .; j_call: TRBJ2-3; cdr3_nt: TGTGCCTGGAGTTTAGCTACTAGCACAGATACGCAGTATTTT; cdr3_aa: CAWSLATSTDTQYF
clone_size: .; v_call: TRBV27; d_call: .; j_call: TRBJ2-1; cdr3_nt: TGTGCCAGCAGTTGGGGTCCGCGCAATGAGCAGTTCTTC; cdr3_aa: CASSWGPRNEQFF
clone_size: .; v_call: TRBV27; d_call: .; j_call: TRBJ2-5; cdr3_nt: TGTGCCAGCAGTTTTCGAGCCGACCAAGAGACCCAGTACTTC; cdr3_aa: CASSFRADQETQYF
clone_size: .; v_call: TRBV23-1; d_call: .; j_call: TRBJ2-7; cdr3_nt: TGCGCCAGCAGTCAACGATCGGACAGCCCCTTCTACGAGCAGTACTTC; cdr3_aa: CASSQRSDSPFYEQYF
clone_size: .; v_call: TRBV5-6; d_call: .; j_call: TRBJ1-3; cdr3_nt: TGTGCCAGCAGCTTGGGCCCTGGCTCTGGAAACACCATATATTTT; cdr3_aa: CASSLGPGSGNTIYF